This passage covers 2 T cell receptor beta chains from one sample sequenced in a study of blood T cell repertoires in COVID-19. Clones were read by immunoSEQ multiplex PCR, and TCRdb kept only the in-frame ones, dropping some. The sample includes 86,000 or so clones, about four fifths of them seen just once. Material for sequencing was peripheral blood. The receptors originated from an elderly woman with acute or convalescent COVID-19.

This rearrangement joins TRBV3-1 (or the pseudogene TRBV3-2) to TRBJ1-2, with D unresolved. The CDR3 spans 13 residues. V dropped 4 bases and J dropped 1 base, with 7 bases sitting between them. Germline lookup yields CDR1 LGHDT and CDR2 YNNKEL (reference sequence). The CDR3 is CASSRGNNYGYTF. CDR3 nucleotides: TGTGCCAGCAGCCGCGGGAATAACTATGGCTACACCTTC.

The chain recombines TRBV19 with TRBJ1-1, with TRBD1 identical over 7 bases. With V trimmed by 0 bases and J by 1 base, 11 bases remained unmatched. Germline loops: CDR1 LNHDA, CDR2 SQIVND (reference sequence). CDR3 length: 18 amino acids. The CDR3 DNA follows: TGTGCCAGTAGTATAGAGCCCTTAACAGGGGTAAGGAACACTGAAGCTTTCTTT. Translation: CASSIEPLTGVRNTEAFF.